This entry concerns a single T cell receptor (beta chain). This specimen comes from a study of PD-L1 blockade in urothelial cancer. Study information: Patients with male sex and bladder-origin urothelial cancer accounted for about nine tenths of the roughly 29 enrolled. Reported median T cell count for blood samples was roughly 140,000.

V lost 5 bases, J lost 12 bases, and 19 bases lay in between. There are 14 residues in the CDR3. Germline-derived CDR1 and CDR2 are MNHNS and SASEGT. Time point here: pretreatment peripheral blood. All patients handed over anywhere from 1 to 8 samples, pretreatment and on-treatment. Profiled with immunoSEQ multiplex PCR; TCRdb holds only in-frame clones, not every one. The data show 90,000 or so clones, more than 70% seen once. This receptor was identified in a woman of 80 years or more with urothelial cancer. This material consisted of PBMCs, taken around atezolizumab (anti-PD-L1) treatment. V and J are TRBV6-1 and TRBJ1-4; D is unclear. The CDR3 nucleotides are TGTGCCAGCAGTAGCCGGGAGATAATGAAGGAACTGTTTTTT. Residues: CASSSREIMKELFF.